The 21 T cell receptor beta chains listed next were all sequenced from one sample in a study of blood T cell repertoires in COVID-19. Some clones are missing from TCRdb's copy, which holds only in-frame ones; the method was immunoSEQ multiplex PCR. The table has some 74,000 clones, around 90% seen once. Source material: peripheral blood. Every receptor here comes from a man aged 45-65 years with acute or convalescent COVID-19.

This clone showed up just a few times. The chain links TRBV12-3 or TRBV12-4 to TRBJ1-2; D is possibly TRBD1 (6 bases). Between the trimmed V and J ends, which lost 6 bases and 5 bases, there was a span of 7 bases. The CDR3 runs to 11 residues. The CDR3 nucleotides are TGTGCCAGCAGCGGACAGTATGGCTACACCTTC. This translates into CASSGQYGYTF.

The rearrangement links TRBV30 to TRBJ1-6; D is uncertain. Looked up from germline, CDR1 is GTSNPN and CDR2 is SVGIG (reference sequence). V was cut by 0 bases and J by 2 bases, with 8 bases left in between. CDR3 size: 15 residues. CDR3 sequence: CAWSVGDPYNSPLHF. CDR3 nucleotide sequence: TGTGCCTGGAGTGTAGGAGACCCCTATAATTCACCCCTCCACTTT.

The chain carries TRBV3-1 (or the pseudogene TRBV3-2) and TRBJ2-3, with TRBD2 matching over 14 bases. This CDR3 comprises 19 residues. CDR1 and CDR2 from the germline V gene are LGHDT and YNNKEL (reference sequence). V lost 6 bases, J lost 1 base, and 12 bases stayed unmatched. In DNA form, the CDR3 reads TGTGCCAGCAGTCCAAGGGGTCGGGGACTAGCGGGGGGCACAGATACGCAGTATTTT. Translation gives CASSPRGRGLAGGTDTQYF.

This sequence joins TRBV19 and TRBJ2-1, with a weak D call TRBD2 (5 bases). The CDR3 has 13 residues. CDR1 and CDR2 (germline): LNHDA, SQIVND (reference sequence). Trimming left V 5 bases short and J 4 bases short, with 9 bases between. CDR3 sequence (DNA): TGTGCCAGTAGTTTGCGGGTTTACAATGAGCAGTTCTTC. Protein sequence: CASSLRVYNEQFF. Full variable domain (outside the CDR3, taken from reference TRBV19 and TRBJ2-1): DGGITQSPKYLFRKEGQNVTLSCEQNLNHDAMYWYRQDPGQGLRLIYYSQIVNDFQKGDIAEGYSVSREKKESFPLTVTSAQKNPTAFYLCASSLRVYNEQFFGPGTRLTVL.

V and J are TRBV5-1 and TRBJ2-5, with D perhaps matching TRBD1 (5 bases). V lost 5 bases and J lost 2, with 10 bases in between. Germline assignment: CDR1 SGHRS and CDR2 YFSETQ. The CDR3 spans 13 residues. The CDR3 DNA is TGCGCCAGCAGACCAGGGCTACAAGAGACCCAGTACTTC. The encoded protein is CASRPGLQETQYF.

In nucleotides, the CDR3 is TGTGCCAGCAGTTTATTTCCGACAGGCAATCAGCCCCAGCATTTT. Translation gives CASSLFPTGNQPQHF. The chain joins TRBV27 to TRBJ1-5, with D possibly being TRBD1 (5 bases). Trimming took off 1 base at V and 2 bases at J, with 9 bases between the two ends. The CDR3 covers 15 residues. CDR1 and CDR2 from the germline V gene are MNHEY and SMNVEV (reference sequence).

The count of this clone is one. This chain uses TRBV12-3 or TRBV12-4 with TRBJ2-7; TRBD1 matches 9 bases. J lost 5 bases, V lost 6 bases, and 5 bases had no gene match. The CDR3 is 13 amino acids. The CDR3, as DNA: TGTGCCAGCAGCGGGACAGGGTTTAACGAGCAGTACTTC. Amino acids: CASSGTGFNEQYF.

This clone was counted a few times. The chain has TRBV7-3 and TRBJ2-3; 7 bases fit TRBD2. Per germline, CDR1 SGHTA and CDR2 FQGTGA. V was pared by 5 bases and J by 3 bases, with 11 bases of the junction left unmatched. CDR3 length: 16 residues. The chain's CDR3 is CASSTRGAGWTDTQYF. DNA of the CDR3: TGTGCCAGCAGCACCCGGGGAGCGGGGTGGACAGATACGCAGTATTTT.

The CDR3 region has the DNA TGTGCCATCCAGGGTGAGGGCAATCAGCCCCAGCATTTT. Its protein product is CAIQGEGNQPQHF. The chain joins TRBV7-2 to TRBJ1-5; D possibly corresponds to TRBD1 (5 bases). Trimming removed 10 bases at V and 2 bases at J, with 12 bases between. The germline V gene has CDR1 SGHTA and CDR2 FQGNSA. CDR3 size: 13 residues.

This chain joins TRBV5-1 and TRBJ2-7, with 8 nucleotides matching TRBD1. Trimming cost V 0 bases and J 4 bases; bases outside gene matches: 6. Per germline, CDR1 SGHRS and CDR2 YFSETQ. CDR3 length equals 15 residues. The CDR3 protein is CASSLAGTGDYEQYF. CDR3 coding DNA: TGCGCCAGCAGCTTGGCCGGGACAGGAGATTACGAGCAGTACTTC. Using reference TRBV5-1 and TRBJ2-7 for the parts outside the CDR3, the full variable domain is KAGVTQTPRYLIKTRGQQVTLSCSPISGHRSVSWYQQTPGQGLQFLFEYFSETQRNKGNFPGRFSGRQFSNSRSEMNVSTLELGDSALYLCASSLAGTGDYEQYFGPGTRLTVT.

The gene calls are TRBV5-8 and TRBJ2-7; no definite D call. The CDR3 has 12 residues. Per the germline V gene, CDR1 is SGHTS and CDR2 is YDEGEE. V was trimmed by 2 bases and J by 1 base, leaving 4 bases between them. The CDR3 sequence is CASSFSSYEQYF. The DNA of the CDR3 is TGTGCCAGCAGCTTCAGTTCCTACGAGCAGTACTTC.

This chain links TRBV12-5 with TRBJ2-7, with D possibly being TRBD1 (5 bases). Germline values: CDR1 LGHNT, CDR2 FRNRAP. The CDR3 sequence is 14 residues long. Trimming pared 7 bases from V and 2 bases from J, leaving 15 bases between. The CDR3 loop reads CASAPQGIAYEQYF. As DNA, the CDR3 is TGTGCTAGTGCCCCTCAGGGTATTGCCTACGAGCAGTACTTC.

The chain links TRBV4-2 to TRBJ1-2, with D unclear. Germline lookup yields CDR1 LGHNA and CDR2 YNFKEQ. Deletions cut 0 bases from V and 4 bases from J, with 6 bases between. The CDR3 has 13 residues. In DNA, the CDR3 is TGTGCCAGCAGCCAAGATTCTACCTATGGCTACACCTTC. Residues: CASSQDSTYGYTF.

The chain couples TRBV6-6 to TRBJ2-7; D perhaps matches TRBD1 (6 bases). The CDR3 totals 12 residues. Germline values: CDR1 MNHNY, CDR2 SVGAGI (reference sequence). V gave up 6 bases and J gave up 4 bases, with 10 bases separating them. DNA of the CDR3: TGTGCCAGCAGGCTCGGACAGTACGAGCAGTACTTC. Translated, it gives CASRLGQYEQYF.

A few counts support this clone. The rearrangement joins TRBV11-2 to TRBJ1-1, with D uncertain. There are 14 residues in the CDR3. The V end was cut by 3 bases, the J end by 1 base, with 9 bases between. From germline, CDR1 is SGHAT and CDR2 FQNNGV. Written as DNA, the CDR3 is TGTGCCAGCAGCTTGGCGTCAGGGAACACTGAAGCTTTCTTT. This codes for CASSLASGNTEAFF.

Written as DNA, the CDR3 is TGTGCCAGCAGTTTATCATTTCGCGACACAGATACGCAGTATTTT. Amino acid sequence: CASSLSFRDTDTQYF. The V gene is TRBV27, the J gene TRBJ2-3; D is ambiguous. V lost 0 bases, J lost 2 bases, and 9 bases lay in between. The CDR3 length is 15 residues. Germline CDR1 reads MNHEY; CDR2 reads SMNVEV (reference sequence).

The chain carries TRBV5-1 and TRBJ2-3; 10 bases line up with TRBD2. The V and J ends lost 4 bases and 5 bases, in that order; junction bases with no gene match: 10. Germline V gene data show CDR1 as SGHRS and CDR2 as YFSETQ. The CDR3 has 16 residues. The CDR3 DNA is TGCGCCAGCAGCCCAACTACTAGCGGGGTCGGAGATACGCAGTATTTT. Residues: CASSPTTSGVGDTQYF.

V is TRBV7-6 and J is TRBJ2-1; 10 nucleotides line up with TRBD1. The CDR3 covers 16 residues. In germline, CDR1 is SGHVS, CDR2 FNYEAQ. The V and J ends lost 5 bases and 4 bases, in that order; junction bases with no gene match: 8. In DNA, the CDR3 is TGTGCCAGCAGCACAAGACAGGGGGCGTTTTACAATGAGCAGTTCTTC. It yields the protein CASSTRQGAFYNEQFF.

This clone was seen more than once but under ten times. The chain has TRBV7-8 and TRBJ1-2; TRBD1 agrees at 10 bases. CDR1 SGHVS and CDR2 FQNEAQ come from the germline V gene. This CDR3 has 16 amino acids. V shed 5 bases, J shed 1 base, and the junction held 7 bases outside the gene matches. The CDR3 region has the DNA TGTGCCAGCAGCCATAGGGACAGGGGATTTAACTATGGCTACACCTTC. Protein product: CASSHRDRGFNYGYTF.

V and J are TRBV7-9 and TRBJ2-7, with 8 bases matching TRBD1. CDR1 is SEHNR and CDR2 is FQNEAQ in the germline V gene (reference sequence). This CDR3 is built from 14 residues. Unmatched junction bases numbered 5, after V lost 5 bases and J lost 2 bases. The CDR3 spells CASSPDRVTYEQYF. In nucleotides, the CDR3 is TGTGCCAGCAGCCCGGACAGGGTAACCTACGAGCAGTACTTC.

The chain is built from TRBV4-2 and TRBJ2-7; 7 bases fit TRBD1. The CDR3 is 14 amino acids. CDR1 is LGHNA and CDR2 is YNFKEQ in the germline V gene. Trimming took 1 base from V and 2 from J; bases not matched to a gene: 2. In DNA, the CDR3 is TGTGCCAGCAGCCAAGGACAGGGCACCTACGAGCAGTACTTC. Amino acid sequence: CASSQGQGTYEQYF.